These 26 T cell receptor beta chains originate from one sample sequenced in a study of blood T cell repertoires in COVID-19. Sequenced by immunoSEQ multiplex PCR; TCRdb stores in-frame clones only, minus some. This table holds fewer than 200,000 clones, over 80% found once. The sequencing sample was made of peripheral blood. These receptors were collected from a woman older than 75 with active or convalescent COVID-19.

The chain has TRBV6-1 and TRBJ1-2; TRBD1 is a possible D gene (5 bases). This CDR3 has 14 residues. The V gene's germline CDR1 is MNHNS and CDR2 SASEGT. Trimming took off 3 bases at V and 4 bases at J, with 12 bases between the two ends. The CDR3 sequence is CASSEVGGFYGYTF. The CDR3 DNA sequence: TGTGCCAGCAGTGAGGTGGGGGGGTTCTATGGCTACACCTTC.

This clone was detected only once. This CDR3 reads CASNLGSEETQYF. For the CDR3, the DNA is TGTGCCAGCAACCTCGGGTCGGAAGAGACCCAGTACTTC. The genes are TRBV9 and TRBJ2-5; D call uncertain. Germline CDR1 and CDR2: SGDLS and YYNGEE. The CDR3 extends over 13 amino acids. The V gene lost 6 bases and the J gene lost 3 bases, with 12 bases spanning the gap.

This clone was observed a single time. The rearrangement uses TRBV7-3 and TRBJ2-3; D possibly corresponds to TRBD2 (5 bases). V was clipped by 6 bases and J by 6 bases, with 10 bases between them. Germline CDR1 is SGHTA and CDR2 is FQGTGA. The CDR3 length is 12 residues. The chain's CDR3 is CASSYDYDTQYF. The CDR3 DNA sequence: TGTGCCAGCAGTTACGACTATGATACGCAGTATTTT.

The chain joins TRBV5-1 to TRBJ1-2, with TRBD1 matching over 12 bases. Per the germline V gene, CDR1 is SGHRS and CDR2 is YFSETQ. This CDR3 has 16 amino acids. With 4 bases clipped from V and 2 bases from J, the junction kept 6 bases outside the gene matches. Written as DNA, the CDR3 is TGCGCCAGCAGCGTAACGGGACAGGGGGCGAACTATGGCTACACCTTC. Protein: CASSVTGQGANYGYTF.

The J gene is TRBJ1-6, the V gene TRBV4-1; 7 bases are shared with TRBD1. J lost 6 bases, V lost 4 bases, and 12 bases had no gene match. This CDR3 has 17 residues. The germline CDR1 and CDR2 sequences are MGHRA and YSYEKL. Written as DNA, the CDR3 is TGCGCCAGCAGCCTTCCGGTCAGGGGGGTTGGTAATTCACCCCTCCACTTT. It specifies CASSLPVRGVGNSPLHF.

The chain joins TRBV24-1 to TRBJ1-2; tentatively, D is TRBD1 (6 bases). CDR1 and CDR2 from the germline V gene are KGHDR and SFDVKD. This CDR3 region has 13 residues. Trimming took 3 bases from V and 7 from J, leaving 11 bases between them. The CDR3 region is CATSDGGLGGYTF. CDR3 nucleotides: TGTGCCACCAGTGATGGGGGCTTAGGTGGCTACACCTTC.

This clone was observed a few times. The rearrangement joins TRBV11-3 to TRBJ2-2; D gene unclear. Trimming left V 1 base short and J 0 bases short, with 12 bases between. Looked up from germline, CDR1 is SGHNT and CDR2 is YENEEA. This CDR3 spans 17 amino acids. CDR3 sequence (DNA): TGTGCCAGCAGCTTAGTAGTTCACTGCGCGAACACCGGGGAGCTGTTTTTT. Translated, it gives CASSLVVHCANTGELFF.

This clone came up once. The chain recombines TRBV12-3 or TRBV12-4 with TRBJ1-6; D is uncertain. This CDR3 spans 13 amino acids. The germline V and J ends were trimmed by 0 bases and 10 bases, with 7 bases remaining between them. The CDR3 coding sequence is TGTGCCAGCAGTTTAGCCGGAGGGTCACCCCTCCACTTT. This sequence encodes CASSLAGGSPLHF.

The CDR3 nucleotides are TGCGCCAGCAGCCCAGGGCTATCGGATTCACCCCTCCACTTT. It encodes CASSPGLSDSPLHF. The J gene is TRBJ1-6, the V gene TRBV5-1; D may be TRBD1 (5 bases). The V end lost 4 bases, the J end lost 8 bases, and 13 bases lay between the germline ends. The germline V gene encodes CDR1 SGHRS and CDR2 YFSETQ. The CDR3 covers 14 residues.

The J gene is TRBJ2-3, the V gene TRBV6-2 or TRBV6-3, with 7 bases that match TRBD1. The CDR3 covers 13 residues. The junction had 3 bases not matched to a gene; V was cut back by 6 bases and J by 3 bases. The germline CDR1 and CDR2 sequences are MNHEY and SVGEGT. CDR3 sequence reads: CASSNRGTDTQYF. In nucleotides, the CDR3 is TGTGCCAGCAGCAACAGGGGAACAGATACGCAGTATTTT.

The chain joins TRBV27 to TRBJ1-6; 7 bases map to TRBD1. V lost 5 bases, J lost 3 bases, and 10 bases stayed unmatched. Germline CDR1 MNHEY, CDR2 SMNVEV (reference sequence). The CDR3 extends over 17 amino acids. CDR3 residues: CASSLGGAGGYNSPLHF. The CDR3 DNA follows: TGTGCCAGCAGTCTCGGGGGGGCAGGGGGCTATAATTCACCCCTCCACTTT.

This sequence joins TRBV4-1 and TRBJ1-2; 10 bases match TRBD1. This CDR3 is built from 15 residues. With V trimmed by 2 bases and J by 7 bases, 7 bases remained unmatched. CDR1 is MGHRA and CDR2 is YSYEKL in the germline V gene. CDR3 in amino acids: CASSQPGTGVSGYTF. The CDR3 nucleotides read TGCGCCAGCAGCCAACCCGGGACAGGGGTATCTGGCTACACCTTC.

This chain links TRBV9 with TRBJ1-3; 7 nucleotides align to TRBD1. Trimming removed 3 bases from V and 4 bases from J; junction bases left unmatched: 7. The CDR3 is 15 residues long. Per the germline V gene, CDR1 is SGDLS and CDR2 is YYNGEE. DNA for the CDR3: TGTGCCAGCAGCGACCGAACAGGGGACGGAAACACCATATATTTT. It encodes CASSDRTGDGNTIYF.

This chain connects TRBV6-5 to TRBJ2-7, with a possible D match to TRBD1 (6 bases). V dropped 10 bases and J dropped 0 bases, with 10 bases sitting between them. From germline, CDR1 is MNHEY and CDR2 SVGAGI. The CDR3 runs to 12 residues. Here the CDR3 DNA reads TGTGCCACCTCGGACAGCTCCTACGAGCAGTACTTC. This gives the protein CATSDSSYEQYF.

With respect to this clone: Relative to the germline gene, one junction end is altered; a read error may explain this. The rearrangement links TRBV6-5 to TRBJ1-5; no reliable D call. The CDR3 is 16 amino acids. CDR1 is MNHEY, CDR2 SVGAGI, per germline. CDR3 in amino acids: CASSYGAGSPNQPRHF. The CDR3 DNA sequence: TGTGCCAGCAGTTACGGTGCGGGCAGCCCCAATCAGCCCCGGCATTTT.

V gene TRBV12-3 or TRBV12-4 combines with J gene TRBJ1-1, with D possibly being TRBD1 (5 bases). V was trimmed by 8 bases and J by 5 bases, leaving 12 bases between them. The CDR3 runs to 12 residues. The CDR3 is CASWGGVTEAFF. The CDR3 DNA reads as TGTGCCAGCTGGGGGGGGGTGACTGAAGCTTTCTTT.

This chain uses TRBV4-3 with TRBJ1-1; 9 bases are shared with TRBD1. Germline V lookup: CDR1 LGHNA, CDR2 YSLEER. V lost 3 bases, J lost 6 bases, and 5 bases stayed unmatched. This CDR3 has 14 amino acids. The CDR3 coding sequence is TGCGCCAGCAGCCAGGGACAGGGTGAGGCTGAAGCTTTCTTT. Translated: CASSQGQGEAEAFF.

The chain is built from TRBV4-1 and TRBJ1-5; 9 bases map to TRBD1. Germline CDR1 MGHRA, CDR2 YSYEKL. The CDR3 length is 18 residues. V shed 1 base and J 0 bases; nucleotides not matched to a gene: 7. In DNA, the CDR3 is TGCGCCAGCAGCCAAGTGCTGGGGACAGGGTATAGCAATCAGCCCCAGCATTTT. Encoded protein: CASSQVLGTGYSNQPQHF.

V is TRBV6-5 and J is TRBJ1-1, with D possibly matching TRBD1 (6 bases). This CDR3 has 12 amino acids. Germline V gene sequence: CDR1 MNHEY, CDR2 SVGAGI. Trimming left V 5 bases short and J 7 bases short, with 11 bases between. In nucleotides, the CDR3 is TGTGCCAGCAGTCACGGGACATATGAAGCTTTCTTT. Translated, it gives CASSHGTYEAFF.

The gene calls are TRBV3-1 (or the pseudogene TRBV3-2) and TRBJ1-2; D possibly corresponds to TRBD1 (5 bases). The CDR3 contains 16 residues. V lost 0 bases, J lost 7 bases, and 18 bases lay in between. Germline V gene sequence: CDR1 LGHDT, CDR2 YNNKEL (reference sequence). This chain's CDR3 is CASSQDETAQLLGYTF. CDR3 nucleotides: TGTGCCAGCAGCCAAGATGAGACAGCCCAACTCCTTGGCTACACCTTC.

V is TRBV7-2 and J is TRBJ2-2; 10 bases line up with TRBD2. V dropped 3 bases and J dropped 7; count of bases not matched to a gene: 17. The germline V gene has CDR1 SGHTA and CDR2 FQGNSA. The CDR3 runs to 19 residues. CDR3 nucleotide sequence: TGTGCCAGCAGCTTGAGTCCAGGCGGCAGCGGGGGGGCCTTCGGGGAGCTGTTTTTT. This encodes CASSLSPGGSGGAFGELFF.

This chain links TRBV7-3 with TRBJ1-2; no reliable D call. CDR1 is SGHTA, CDR2 FQGTGA, per germline. V gave up 5 bases and J gave up 8 bases, with 21 bases separating them. This CDR3 has 15 residues. CDR3 loop: CASSPRGSRTEGYTF. Here the CDR3 DNA reads TGTGCCAGCAGCCCCCGGGGTAGTCGGACGGAAGGCTACACCTTC. Together with reference TRBV7-3 and TRBJ1-2, the CDR3 gives the full variable domain: GAGVSQTPSNKVTEKGKYVELRCDPISGHTALYWYRQSLGQGPEFLIYFQGTGAADDSGLPNDRFFAVRPEGSVSTLKIQRTERGDSAVYLCASSPRGSRTEGYTFGSGTRLTVV.

The V and J genes are TRBV27 and TRBJ1-2; possible D gene TRBD1, 6 bases. Germline CDR1 is MNHEY and CDR2 is SMNVEV (reference sequence). Trimming removed 5 bases from V and 8 bases from J, with 18 bases in between. This CDR3 comprises 14 residues. CDR3 DNA: TGTGCCAGCAGTGCCGGGGGGGGCAATGGAGGCTACACCTTC. It codes for CASSAGGGNGGYTF.

The V call is TRBV6-5, the J call TRBJ1-3, with D uncertain. V gave up 7 bases and J gave up 0 bases, with 13 bases separating them. Germline assignment: CDR1 MNHEY and CDR2 SVGAGI. This CDR3 is built from 15 residues. CDR3 bases: TGTGCCAGCATTCTAACCCTTACCTCTGGAAACACCATATATTTT. It is translated as CASILTLTSGNTIYF.

There are a few counts of this clone. CDR3 nucleotides: TGTGCTAGTGCCCCCGGACAGGGGGCTTCCTACGAGCAGTACTTC. Translation gives CASAPGQGASYEQYF. The chain links TRBV12-5 to TRBJ2-7; 11 nucleotides agree with TRBD1. J lost 1 base, V lost 7 bases, and 6 bases had no gene match. Germline V gene lookup returns CDR1 LGHNT and CDR2 FRNRAP. This CDR3 has 15 residues. Using reference TRBV12-5 and TRBJ2-7 for the parts outside the CDR3, the full variable domain is DARVTQTPRHKVTEMGQEVTMRCQPILGHNTVFWYRQTMMQGLELLAYFRNRAPLDDSGMPKDRFSAEMPDATLATLKIQPSEPRDSAVYFCASAPGQGASYEQYFGPGTRLTVT.

V is TRBV10-1 and J is TRBJ2-5, with 10 bases aligning to TRBD1. CDR3 size: 15 residues. Germline V gene lookup returns CDR1 WNHNN and CDR2 SYGVQD (reference sequence). J lost 5 bases, V lost 5 bases, and 8 bases had no gene match. The CDR3 reads CASSRGQGDGETQYF. The CDR3 region has the DNA TGCGCCAGCAGTCGAGGACAGGGGGACGGCGAGACCCAGTACTTC.